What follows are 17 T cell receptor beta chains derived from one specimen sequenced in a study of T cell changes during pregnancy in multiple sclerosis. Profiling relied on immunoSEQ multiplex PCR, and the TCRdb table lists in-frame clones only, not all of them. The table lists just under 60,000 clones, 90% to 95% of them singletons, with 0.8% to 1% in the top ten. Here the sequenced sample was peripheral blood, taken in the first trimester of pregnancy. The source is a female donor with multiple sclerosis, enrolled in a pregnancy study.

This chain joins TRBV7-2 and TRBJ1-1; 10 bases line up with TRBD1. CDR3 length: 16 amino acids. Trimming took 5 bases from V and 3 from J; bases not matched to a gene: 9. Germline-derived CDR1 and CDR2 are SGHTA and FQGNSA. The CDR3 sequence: CASSPRDRGGHTEAFF. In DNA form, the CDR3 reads TGTGCCAGCAGCCCGAGGGACAGGGGTGGGCACACTGAAGCTTTCTTT.

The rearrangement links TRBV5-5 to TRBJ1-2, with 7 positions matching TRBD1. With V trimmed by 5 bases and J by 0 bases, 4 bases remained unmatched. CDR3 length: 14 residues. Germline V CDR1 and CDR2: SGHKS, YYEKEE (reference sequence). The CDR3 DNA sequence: TGTGCCAGCAGAATAGACAGGGCTAACTATGGCTACACCTTC. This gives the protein CASRIDRANYGYTF.

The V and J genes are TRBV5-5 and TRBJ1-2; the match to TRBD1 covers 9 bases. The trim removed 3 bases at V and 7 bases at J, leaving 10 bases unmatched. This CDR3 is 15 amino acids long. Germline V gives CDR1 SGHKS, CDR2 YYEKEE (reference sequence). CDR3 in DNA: TGTGCCAGCAGCTCACCGGGACAGGGAATTGGTGGCTACACCTTC. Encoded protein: CASSSPGQGIGGYTF.

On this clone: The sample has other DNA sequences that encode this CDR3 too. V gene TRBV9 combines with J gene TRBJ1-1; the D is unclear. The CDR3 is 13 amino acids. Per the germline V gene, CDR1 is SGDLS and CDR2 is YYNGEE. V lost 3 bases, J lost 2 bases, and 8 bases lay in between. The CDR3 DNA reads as TGTGCCAGCAGCGAGGGAGGTAACACTGAAGCTTTCTTT. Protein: CASSEGGNTEAFF.

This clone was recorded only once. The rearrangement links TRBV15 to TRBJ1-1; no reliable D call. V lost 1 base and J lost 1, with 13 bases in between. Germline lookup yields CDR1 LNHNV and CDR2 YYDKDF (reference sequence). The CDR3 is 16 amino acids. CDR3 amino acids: CATSRGFAERNTEAFF. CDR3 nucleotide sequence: TGTGCCACCAGCAGAGGGTTTGCAGAAAGGAACACTGAAGCTTTCTTT.

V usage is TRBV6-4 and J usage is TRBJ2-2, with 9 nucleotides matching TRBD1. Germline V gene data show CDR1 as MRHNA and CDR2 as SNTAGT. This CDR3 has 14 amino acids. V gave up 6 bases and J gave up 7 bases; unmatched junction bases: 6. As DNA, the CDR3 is TGTGCCAGCAGGCCGGGACAGGGATTCGGGGAGCTGTTTTTT. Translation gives CASRPGQGFGELFF.

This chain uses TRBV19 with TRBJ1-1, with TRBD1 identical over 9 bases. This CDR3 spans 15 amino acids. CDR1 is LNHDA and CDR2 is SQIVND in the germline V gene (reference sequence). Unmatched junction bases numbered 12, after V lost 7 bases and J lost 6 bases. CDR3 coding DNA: TGTGCCAGTACCACGACAGGGGGTAAAGAATCTGAAGCTTTCTTT. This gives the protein CASTTTGGKESEAFF.

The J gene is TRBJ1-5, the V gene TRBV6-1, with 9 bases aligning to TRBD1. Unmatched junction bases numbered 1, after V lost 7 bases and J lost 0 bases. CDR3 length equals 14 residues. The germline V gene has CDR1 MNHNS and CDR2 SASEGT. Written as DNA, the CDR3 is TGTGCCAGCAAACAGGGGGCTAGCAATCAGCCCCAGCATTTT. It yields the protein CASKQGASNQPQHF.

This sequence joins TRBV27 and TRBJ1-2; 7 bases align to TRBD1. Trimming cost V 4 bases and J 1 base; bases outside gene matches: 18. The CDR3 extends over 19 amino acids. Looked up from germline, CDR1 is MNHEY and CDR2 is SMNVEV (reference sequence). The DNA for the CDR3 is TGTGCCAGCAGTTACGGGTGGAGGGTTACAGGGGTCAATAACTATGGCTACACCTTC. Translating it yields CASSYGWRVTGVNNYGYTF.

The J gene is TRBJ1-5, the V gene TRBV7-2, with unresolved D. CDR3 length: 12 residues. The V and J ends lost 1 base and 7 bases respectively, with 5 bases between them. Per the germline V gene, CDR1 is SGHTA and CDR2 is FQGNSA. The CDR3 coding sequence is TGTGCCAGCAGCTTAGTTGGCCAGCCCCAGCATTTT. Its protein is CASSLVGQPQHF.

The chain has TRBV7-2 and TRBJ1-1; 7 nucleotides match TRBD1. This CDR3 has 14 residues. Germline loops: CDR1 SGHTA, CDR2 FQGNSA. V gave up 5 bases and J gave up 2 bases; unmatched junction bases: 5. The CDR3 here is CASSPRQGNTEAFF. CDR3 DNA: TGTGCCAGCAGCCCGAGACAGGGAAACACTGAAGCTTTCTTT.

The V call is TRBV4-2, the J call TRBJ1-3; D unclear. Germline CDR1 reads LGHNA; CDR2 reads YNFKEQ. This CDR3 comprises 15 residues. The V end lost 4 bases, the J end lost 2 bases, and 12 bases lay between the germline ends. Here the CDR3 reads CASSPIRGAGNTIYF. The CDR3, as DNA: TGTGCCAGCAGCCCTATCCGAGGAGCTGGAAACACCATATATTTT.

CDR3 bases: TGTGCCATCAGCCCTGGACAGGACTATGGCTACACCTTC. Its protein is CAISPGQDYGYTF. The gene calls are TRBV10-3 and TRBJ1-2; 7 nucleotides align to TRBD1. Trimming at V came to 6 bases and at J to 3 bases, leaving 4 bases not matched to a gene. This CDR3 region has 13 residues. Germline loops: CDR1 ENHRY, CDR2 SYGVKD.

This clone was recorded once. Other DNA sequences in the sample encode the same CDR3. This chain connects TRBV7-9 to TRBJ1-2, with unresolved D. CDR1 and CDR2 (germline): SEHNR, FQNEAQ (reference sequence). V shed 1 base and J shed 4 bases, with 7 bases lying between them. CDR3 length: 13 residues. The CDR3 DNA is TGTGCCAGCAGCTTAGGGCAGGTCTATGGCTACACCTTC. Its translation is CASSLGQVYGYTF.

This CDR3 reads CASSPDRALTDSSYEQYF. The CDR3 DNA reads as TGTGCCAGCAGCCCGGACAGGGCGTTAACAGACAGCTCCTACGAGCAGTACTTC. The rearrangement joins TRBV7-8 to TRBJ2-7, with 8 nucleotides matching TRBD1. This CDR3 spans 18 amino acids. The germline CDR1 and CDR2 sequences are SGHVS and FQNEAQ. V gave up 5 bases and J gave up 0 bases; unmatched junction bases: 15.

The CDR3 reads CASSLIGTGVSDTQYF. The CDR3 bases are TGTGCCAGCAGCTTAATAGGGACAGGGGTGTCAGATACGCAGTATTTT. This rearrangement joins TRBV7-3 to TRBJ2-3; 10 nucleotides line up with TRBD1. The CDR3 runs 16 residues. V gave up 1 base and J gave up 4 bases; unmatched junction bases: 5. CDR1 and CDR2 from the germline V gene are SGHTA and FQGTGA.

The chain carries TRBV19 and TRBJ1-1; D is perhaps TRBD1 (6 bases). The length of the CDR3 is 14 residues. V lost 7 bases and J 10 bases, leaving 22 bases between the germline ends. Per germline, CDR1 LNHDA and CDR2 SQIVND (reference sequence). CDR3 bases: TGTGCCAGTAATCATATTGGGGGGGGGCGCGGAGCTTTCTTT. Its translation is CASNHIGGGRGAFF.